This T cell receptor beta chain was observed in a study of vaccination and CD4 T cells after COVID-19. General observations from the study: Convalescent patients' vaccine-specific clones were spike mono-reactive in 304 of 307 cases.

Comments on this clonotype: The target antigen is unknown.

An Oncomine TCR Beta short-read assay was used to sequence the DNA from cultured CD4+ T cells. Each CDR3 protein is one row after TCRdb ran MiXCR on the PCR reads. The sample records under 15,000 distinct CDR3 sequences, roughly 41% being singletons. The CDR3 sequence is 15 residues long. Germline CDR1 LNHDA, CDR2 SQIVND (reference sequence). V was clipped by 5 bases and J by 4 bases; unmatched bases: 6. Stated treatment: approximately 11-day PBMC culture with coronavirus spike peptide pools or control peptides (ViraFEST assay). ViraFEST expanded antigen-specific T cells with peptide pools, then sequenced TCRs. Both day 3 and day 7 involved replacing half of the medium with fresh IL-2 medium.

The source of this sequence is a human donor who had recovered from COVID-19. Source: CD4+ T cells from blood, cultured in vitro, taken before SARS-CoV-2 vaccination. J is TRBJ2-5 and V is TRBV19; TRBD2 aligns across 11 bases. The DNA for the CDR3 is TGTGCCAGTAGTGTAGCGGGAGGGCCAGGAGAGACCCAGTACTTC. Translated, it gives CASSVAGGPGETQYF. The variable domain in full, completed from reference TRBV19 and TRBJ2-5, reads DGGITQSPKYLFRKEGQNVTLSCEQNLNHDAMYWYRQDPGQGLRLIYYSQIVNDFQKGDIAEGYSVSREKKESFPLTVTSAQKNPTAFYLCASSVAGGPGETQYFGPGTRLLVL.